This entry features one TCR beta chain sequence. Its antigen is still unknown. The junction does not match germline at one end; this may be a read error. There were only Caucasian adults among the donors, and all lived in Nashville, Tennessee. Splitting the CD4+ cells yielded a CD45RA+ naive subset and a CD45RA-negative memory subset. Per germline, CDR1 MNHNS and CDR2 SASEGT. The length of the CDR3 is 13 residues. This specimen belongs to a study of shared clonotypes between healthy human individuals. Study results and limitations: The generation probabilities recorded for non-shared clonotypes fell below those of clonotypes shared by all four donors.

Each PCR replicate from the sorted subsets contained around 0.2 ug DNA, which is about 30,000 T cell genomes. Assay used: immunoSEQ multiplex PCR; TCRdb lists only in-frame clones, some missing. The sample lists over a million clones, more than 75% seen once, with about 0.52% in the top ten. V usage is TRBV6-1 and J usage is TRBJ2-7; possibly TRBD1 for D (5 bases). This TCR derives from a man aged 18-30 years in good health. Some clones in this sample may be carry-over from other donors' samples. The sequenced sample was memory CD4+ T cells from PBMCs. As to subset: CD45RA-negative fraction. The CDR3 here is CASSETASNEQYF. The CDR3 bases are TGTGCCAGCAGTGAGACAGCCTCCAACGAGCAGTACTTC.